The 21 T cell receptor beta chains listed next were all sequenced from one sample in a study of post-analysis software for immune sequencing data. General study points: Five TRBV segments were more frequent in patients than controls; TRBV5-6, TRBV5-1 and TRBV20-1 belonged to this group.

Which antigens these TCRs recognize remains unknown. Sequencing libraries made from TCR beta cDNA carried unique molecular identifiers. TCRdb redid the calling of the PCR reads with MiXCR, one entry per CDR3 protein. The sample has about 200,000 distinct CDR3 sequences; 29% are singletons. The sequencing input was blood. The source is a girl aged 2-17 years with multiple sclerosis.

The rearrangement joins TRBV28 to TRBJ2-7, with TRBD1 matching over 9 bases. The J call is doubtful: the DNA matches TRBJ2-5 better. This CDR3 is built from 14 residues. Per germline, CDR1 MDHEN and CDR2 SYDVKM. The CDR3 DNA sequence: TGTGCCAGCAGTGCACAGGGGGCGGGGGAGACCCAGTACTTC. It is translated as CASSAQGAGETQYF.

The chain links TRBV20-1 to TRBJ2-1, with 8 positions matching TRBD1. There are 16 residues in the CDR3. Germline V gene sequence: CDR1 DFQATT, CDR2 SNEGSKA (reference sequence). This CDR3 reads CTATNLRGRTYNEQFF. In DNA, the CDR3 is TGCACTGCCACGAACCTCAGGGGGCGCACCTACAATGAGCAGTTCTTC.

Only a few counts were recorded for this clonotype. The chain uses TRBV24-1 and TRBJ2-1, with unresolved D. From germline, CDR1 is KGHDR and CDR2 SFDVKD. V lost 3 bases, J lost 8 bases, and 7 bases lay in between. The CDR3 contains 12 residues. The CDR3 spells CATSDEKDEQFF. The CDR3 nucleotides read TGTGCCACCAGTGATGAGAAGGATGAGCAGTTCTTC.

This sequence joins TRBV6-2 or TRBV6-3 and TRBJ2-1; TRBD1 agrees at 9 bases. The V gene end was trimmed by 6 bases and the J gene end by 9 bases; junction bases not matched to a gene: 12. Germline lookup yields CDR1 MNHEY and CDR2 SVGEGT. The CDR3 contains 15 residues. The DNA for the CDR3 is TGTGCCAGCAGCCACTCGGGACAGGGTCTGAGTGAGCAGTTCTTC. Protein product: CASSHSGQGLSEQFF.

This clonotype was recorded a few times. The gene calls are TRBV28 and TRBJ1-5; 7 bases align to TRBD1. From germline, CDR1 is MDHEN and CDR2 SYDVKM. J was trimmed by 3 bases and V by 6 bases; bases with no gene match: 11. CDR3 size: 16 residues. The CDR3 is CASRLRWDSPNQPQHF. CDR3 coding DNA: TGTGCCAGCAGGCTAAGGTGGGACAGCCCCAATCAGCCCCAGCATTTT. The complete variable domain, with remaining parts taken from reference TRBV28 and TRBJ1-5, reads DVKVTQSSRYLVKRTGEKVFLECVQDMDHENMFWYRQDPGLGLRLIYFSYDVKMKEKGDIPEGYSVSREKKERFSLILESASTNQTSMYLCASRLRWDSPNQPQHFGDGTRLSIL.

This clonotype was counted many times. This chain links TRBV12-3 or TRBV12-4 with TRBJ1-3; no reliable D call. CDR3 length: 12 amino acids. V shed 7 bases and J shed 4 bases, with 8 bases lying between them. Here the CDR3 reads CASILRGNTIYF. CDR3 sequence (DNA): TGTGCCAGCATCCTACGAGGAAACACCATATATTTT.

This clonotype was counted a few times. The chain couples TRBV29-1 to TRBJ1-5; weak D call: TRBD1 (5 bases). This CDR3 has 12 amino acids. The germline CDR1 and CDR2 sequences are SQVTM and ANQGSEA. V lost 4 bases and J 4 bases, leaving 8 bases between the germline ends. CDR3 nucleotides: TGCAGCGTTGCGGAGGGGAATCAGCCCCAGCATTTT. This gives the protein CSVAEGNQPQHF.

There are many counts of this clonotype. This chain links TRBV20-1 with TRBJ2-7; D unresolved. Deletions cut 6 bases from V and 3 bases from J, with 9 bases between. CDR3 size: 11 residues. Germline V gene lookup returns CDR1 DFQATT and CDR2 SNEGSKA (reference sequence). The DNA of the CDR3 is TGCAGTGCCCGAGTCCTCTACGAGCAGTACTTC. Translating gives CSARVLYEQYF.

The chain employs TRBV20-1 and TRBJ2-7; D is ambiguous. Germline CDR1 is DFQATT and CDR2 is SNEGSKA (reference sequence). Trimming stripped 0 bases from V and 4 bases from J, with 7 bases between. The CDR3 totals 12 residues. CDR3 sequence: CSARDLGYEQYF. CDR3 DNA: TGCAGTGCTAGAGATCTCGGGTACGAGCAGTACTTC.

This clonotype was recorded only once. V gene TRBV5-1 combines with J gene TRBJ2-1; possibly TRBD2 for D (5 bases). CDR1 SGHRS and CDR2 YFSETQ come from the germline V gene. V was pared by 1 base and J by 8 bases, with 16 bases between. The CDR3 sequence is 15 residues long. The chain's CDR3 is CASSLPFPLRDEQFF. The CDR3 bases are TGCGCCAGCAGCTTGCCGTTCCCCCTGAGGGATGAGCAGTTCTTC.

This clonotype was seen a handful of times. This sequence joins TRBV5-1 and TRBJ2-3, with D tentatively TRBD2 (7 bases). The CDR3 is 19 residues long. Germline V gene lookup returns CDR1 SGHRS and CDR2 YFSETQ. In nucleotides, the CDR3 is TGCCTCAGCAGGAGAGGGGGGAGCGGGGACCAGACAAGCACAGATACGCAGTATTTT. Translation gives CLSRRGGSGDQTSTDTQYF. The variable domain in full, with the rest retrieved from reference TRBV5-1 and TRBJ2-3, is KAGVTQTPRYLIKTRGQQVTLSCSPISGHRSVSWYQQTPGQGLQFLFEYFSETQRNKGNFPGRFSGRQFSNSRSEMNVSTLELGDSALYLCLSRRGGSGDQTSTDTQYFGPGTRLTVL.

This clonotype occurred a few times. This may arise from a read error, as a much more abundant clone is one base away. The V call is TRBV4-1, the J call TRBJ2-1, with 8 positions matching TRBD1. Germline V lookup: CDR1 MGHRA, CDR2 YSYEKL. This CDR3 spans 16 amino acids. CDR3 nucleotide sequence: TGCGCCAGCAGCCAGGGCCGGGGACAGGTTACCAATGAGCGGTTCTTC. Translated, it gives CASSQGRGQVTNERFF.

This clonotype has a count of ten or more. J is TRBJ2-7 and V is TRBV7-2; D unresolved. Germline V gene lookup returns CDR1 SGHTA and CDR2 FQGNSA. The CDR3 consists of 14 residues. V gave up 1 base and J gave up 0 bases, with 7 bases separating them. The CDR3 loop is CASSLEVGSYEQYF. In nucleotides, the CDR3 is TGTGCCAGCAGCTTAGAGGTGGGCTCCTACGAGCAGTACTTC. Filled out from reference TRBV7-2 and TRBJ2-7, the complete variable domain reads GAGVSQSPSNKVTEKGKDVELRCDPISGHTALYWYRQSLGQGLEFLIYFQGNSAPDKSGLPSDRFSAERTGGSVSTLTIQRTQQEDSAVYLCASSLEVGSYEQYFGPGTRLTVT.

Many counts were recorded for this clonotype. This chain links TRBV7-9 with TRBJ2-3; 12 nucleotides align to TRBD1. The CDR3 sequence is 16 residues long. CDR1 SEHNR and CDR2 FQNEAQ come from the germline V gene (reference sequence). V dropped 6 bases and J dropped 0; count of bases not matched to a gene: 4. The chain's CDR3 is CASRRDRGHSTDTQYF. The CDR3 DNA reads as TGTGCCAGCAGGAGGGACAGGGGGCACAGCACAGATACGCAGTATTTT.

A few counts support this clonotype. The V gene is TRBV10-3, the J gene TRBJ2-4, with TRBD1 identical over 11 bases. The assigned J gene may be wrong: the sequence end matches TRBJ2-7 better. The length of the CDR3 is 17 residues. Per germline, CDR1 ENHRY and CDR2 SYGVKD. This CDR3 is CAISDNVGTGGSYEQYF. In nucleotides, the CDR3 is TGTGCCATCAGTGATAATGTGGGGACAGGGGGAAGTTACGAGCAGTACTTC.

As to this clonotype: Being one base from a much bigger clone, this may be a read error. The gene calls are TRBV4-1 and TRBJ1-5, with unresolved D. CDR3 length: 15 amino acids. From germline, CDR1 is MGHRA and CDR2 YSYEKL. Written as DNA, the CDR3 is TGCGTCAGCAGCCAAGAGGCCTCCCGTGATCAGCCCCAGCATTTT. Encoded protein: CVSSQEASRDQPQHF.

This clonotype has only a few counts. The CDR3 nucleotides read TGCGCCAGCAGCGGGATCCGCTCTGGAAACACCATATATTTT. It encodes CASSGIRSGNTIYF. This chain uses TRBV5-1 with TRBJ1-3, with D hard to call. Looked up from germline, CDR1 is SGHRS and CDR2 is YFSETQ. The CDR3 runs 14 residues. V was shortened by 4 bases and J by 0 bases, with 8 bases between the two germline ends.

Concerning this clonotype: A much larger clone is a single base away; this may be a read error. The chain uses TRBV3-1 and TRBJ2-7; D may be TRBD2 (6 bases). Looked up from germline, CDR1 is LGHDT and CDR2 is YNNKEL (reference sequence). The ends were cut back, 4 bases at V and 6 bases at J, with 10 bases in the middle. The CDR3 spans 12 residues. The CDR3 DNA sequence: TGTGCCAGCAGCCTAACGGAGGGCGAGCAGTACTTC. It yields the protein CASSLTEGEQYF.

This chain uses TRBV5-1 with TRBJ1-2, with D maybe TRBD1 (5 bases). V was clipped by 4 bases and J by 4 bases, with 17 bases between them. The CDR3 spans 15 residues. From germline, CDR1 is SGHRS and CDR2 YFSETQ. The chain's CDR3 is CASSLTQAGGYGYTF. The CDR3 region has the DNA TGCGCCAGCAGCCTAACACAGGCCGGGGGCTATGGCTACACCTTC.

This clonotype was counted ten times or more. The V gene is TRBV11-2, the J gene TRBJ1-1; 10 bases line up with TRBD1. Germline V CDR1 and CDR2: SGHAT, FQNNGV. The CDR3 runs 15 residues. Trimming at V came to 5 bases and at J to 1 base, leaving 4 bases not matched to a gene. CDR3 DNA sequence: TGTGCCAGCAGCACCTGGACAGGGGGGAACACTGAAGCTTTCTTT. Translated: CASSTWTGGNTEAFF.

A word on this clonotype: This is likely a read error, given that the CDR3 carries no conserved phenylalanine or tryptophan at its end. The J gene is TRBJ2-3, the V gene TRBV10-3, with 8 bases identical to TRBD2. Trimming removed 8 bases from V and 3 bases from J; junction bases left unmatched: 7. Germline V gene data show CDR1 as ENHRY and CDR2 as SYGVKD. This CDR3 comprises 14 residues. CDR3: CAIQRASGTDTQYV. DNA for the CDR3: TGTGCCATCCAAAGGGCTAGCGGGACAGATACGCAGTATGTT.